The 20 T cell receptor beta chains below were found in one sample sequenced in a study of tumor-infiltrating lymphocytes in oesophageal squamous cell carcinoma. TCRdb redid the calling of the PCR reads with MiXCR, one entry per CDR3 protein. This sample has under 20,000 distinct CDR3 sequences, with 40% to 45% found just once. Source material: normal esophageal tissue next to the tumor. These receptors were obtained from a male donor with esophageal squamous cell carcinoma.

The sample holds one count of this clonotype. One junction end disagrees with the germline gene, perhaps due to a read error. The chain carries TRBV5-3 and TRBJ2-1; D not certain. TRBV5-3 is an open reading frame, and its role is uncertain. This CDR3 is 11 amino acids long. The CDR3, as DNA: TGTGCCAGCAGCTCCTCGAATGAGCAGTTCTTC. Translating it yields CASSSSNEQFF.

The rearrangement joins TRBV5-1 to TRBJ2-5; D may be TRBD1 (6 bases). The CDR3 loop spans 13 amino acids. V was cut by 6 bases and J by 2 bases, with 11 bases left in between. Germline CDR1 and CDR2: SGHRS and YFSETQ. In DNA form, the CDR3 reads TGCGCCAGCACCCGGGACACTCAAGAGACCCAGTACTTC. Residues: CASTRDTQETQYF.

This chain joins TRBV2 and TRBJ1-1, with TRBD1 matching over 7 bases. The CDR3 runs 14 residues. The J segment lost 4 bases and the V segment lost 8 bases, leaving 10 bases of the junction unmatched. Germline values: CDR1 SNHLY, CDR2 FYNNEI. The CDR3 region is CASFRRQGSTEAFF. As DNA, the CDR3 is TGTGCCAGCTTCCGCCGACAGGGCAGCACTGAAGCTTTCTTT.

The V and J genes are TRBV7-3 and TRBJ2-5, with D maybe TRBD2 (7 bases). Trimming shortened V by 1 base and J by 11 bases, and 23 bases separated the two germline ends. Per germline, CDR1 SGHTA and CDR2 FQGTGA. This CDR3 comprises 16 residues. Here the CDR3 reads CASSLNGGASANEQYF. The CDR3 nucleotides read TGTGCCAGCAGCTTAAATGGGGGGGCCTCGGCCAATGAGCAGTACTTC.

In this sample, this clonotype turned up once. This chain joins TRBV11-2 and TRBJ2-2; D might be TRBD2 (6 bases). The V end was cut by 4 bases, the J end by 4 bases, with 10 bases between. CDR1 SGHAT and CDR2 FQNNGV come from the germline V gene. The CDR3 consists of 14 residues. This chain's CDR3 is CASSSQLATGELFF. The CDR3 nucleotides are TGTGCCAGCAGCTCCCAACTAGCCACCGGGGAGCTGTTTTTT.

The chain couples TRBV7-2 to TRBJ2-2, with 10 positions matching TRBD2. The CDR3 has 15 residues. After removal of 5 bases from V and 4 bases from J, the junction contained 4 bases not matched to a gene. The germline gives CDR1 SGHTA, CDR2 FQGNSA. The CDR3 DNA reads TGTGCCAGCAGCGCCGTAGCGGGAGGCACCGGGGAGCTGTTTTTT. The encoded protein is CASSAVAGGTGELFF.

The V gene is TRBV7-6, the J gene TRBJ1-6; unclear D gene. The end of the DNA aligns better with TRBJ2-6, so the J call may be wrong. This CDR3 region has 13 residues. Germline loops: CDR1 SGHVS, CDR2 FNYEAQ. This chain's CDR3 is CASSPQEANVLTF. The DNA for the CDR3 is TGTGCCAGCAGCCCCCAGGAGGCCAACGTCCTGACTTTC.

This clonotype was counted ten times or more. A much larger clonotype is one base distant, so this may be a read error. The rearrangement uses TRBV6-1 and TRBJ2-1; possibly TRBD1 or TRBD2 for D (5 bases each). V was cut by 5 bases and J by 13 bases, with 24 bases left in between. Germline loops: CDR1 MNHNS, CDR2 SASEGT. This CDR3 comprises 15 residues. The CDR3 nucleotides are TGTGCCAGCAGTTTGGGACCGGCGAGCGGCGAGACCCAGTTCTTC. This gives the protein CASSLGPASGETQFF.

This clonotype was detected only a few times. The chain uses TRBV7-3 and TRBJ2-3, with 14 nucleotides matching TRBD2. Germline CDR1 and CDR2: SGHTA and FQGTGA. The CDR3 consists of 15 residues. Unmatched junction bases numbered 3, after V lost 4 bases and J lost 6 bases. This CDR3 is CASSYRTSGRDTQYF. The CDR3 coding sequence is TGTGCCAGCAGCTACCGGACTAGCGGGAGGGATACGCAGTATTTT.

This clonotype has only a few counts. The CDR3 carries no conserved terminal phenylalanine or tryptophan, so it likely arises from a read error. The limits of the CDR3 on the DNA are not certain, so only TCRdb's listed CDR3 is given. V gene TRBV28 combines with J gene TRBJ2-7; the table's D call, TRBD1, has no DNA check behind it. The CDR3 extends over 17 residues, inclusive of both ends. Germline V gene sequence: CDR1 MDHEN, CDR2 SYDVKM. The CDR3 here is CASSQGGQGNYGYTFGS.

Concerning this clonotype itself: One end of the junction fails to match germline, which may point to a read error. This chain uses TRBV7-6 with TRBJ2-5; TRBD2 agrees at 7 bases. The CDR3 is 14 residues long. The germline CDR1 and CDR2 sequences are SGHVS and FNYEAQ. The CDR3 region is CASSLGAGQETQYF. CDR3 nucleotides: TGTGCTAGCAGCTTAGGAGCGGGGCAAGAGACCCAGTACTTC.

V and J are TRBV7-6 and TRBJ2-1; 10 bases map to TRBD1. The V and J ends lost 4 bases and 9 bases, in that order; junction bases with no gene match: 12. The V gene's germline CDR1 is SGHVS and CDR2 FNYEAQ. CDR3 size: 16 residues. The CDR3 loop reads CASSSRPDRGRGEQFF. DNA for the CDR3: TGTGCCAGCAGCTCTCGCCCCGACAGGGGGCGGGGTGAGCAGTTCTTC.

The sample holds many counts of this clonotype. The CDR3 loop is CASSASSGSLDTQYF. DNA for the CDR3: TGTGCCAGTAGTGCATCTAGCGGGAGCCTAGATACGCAGTATTTT. This chain connects TRBV19 to TRBJ2-3, with 10 bases lining up with TRBD2. CDR3 length: 15 amino acids. V was clipped by 5 bases and J by 5 bases; unmatched bases: 7. The germline V gene encodes CDR1 LNHDA and CDR2 SQIVND (reference sequence).

This clonotype was seen many times. The chain carries TRBV6-1 and TRBJ1-5, with D unresolved. Germline-derived CDR1 and CDR2 are MNHNS and SASEGT. Trimming removed 8 bases from V and 16 bases from J, with 21 bases in between. This CDR3 contains 12 residues. CDR3 in amino acids: CASSRIVGRVHF. The CDR3 DNA sequence: TGTGCCAGCTCCAGGATCGTCGGACGTGTACATTTT.

This clonotype is classed as medium-sized (0.01 to 0.1%). The V and J genes are TRBV7-9 and TRBJ2-4; D is unclear. V lost 1 base, J lost 2 bases, and 6 bases lay in between. Germline assignment: CDR1 SEHNR and CDR2 FQNEAQ (reference sequence). The CDR3 runs to 14 residues. In nucleotides, the CDR3 is TGTGCCAGCAGCTTAGAAATAACCAAAAACATTCAGTACTTC. Translating gives CASSLEITKNIQYF.

This chain joins TRBV28 and TRBJ2-7; TRBD2 matches 11 bases. Matching the DNA end better, TRBJ2-1 makes the J call doubtful. This CDR3 has 19 amino acids. Germline-derived CDR1 and CDR2 are MDHEN and SYDVKM. The CDR3 DNA is TGTGCCAGCAGGGGGGCTAGCGGGGGGCTATTAGCAGCCTACAATGAGCAGTTCTTC. Translation: CASRGASGGLLAAYNEQFF.

Only a few counts were recorded for this clonotype. This CDR3 reads CSARDPATGDNSPLHF. CDR3 bases: TGCAGTGCTAGAGATCCCGCGACAGGGGACAATTCACCCCTCCACTTT. This rearrangement joins TRBV20-1 to TRBJ1-6, with TRBD1 matching over 8 bases. Germline CDR1 and CDR2: DFQATT and SNEGSKA (reference sequence). Unmatched junction bases numbered 8, after V lost 0 bases and J lost 7 bases. The CDR3 has 16 residues.

Relative to its sample, this clonotype is medium-sized (0.01 to 0.1%). The J gene is TRBJ2-1, the V gene TRBV12-5; maybe TRBD2 (6 bases). The V and J ends lost 0 bases and 12 bases respectively, with 24 bases between them. The CDR3 is 17 amino acids. CDR1 is LGHNT and CDR2 is FRNRAP in the germline V gene. In nucleotides, the CDR3 is TGTGCTAGTGGTTTGGTACGGGTTAGCGGTTACCCAGGAGCGCAGTTCTTC. Amino acid sequence: CASGLVRVSGYPGAQFF.

The rearrangement uses TRBV19 and TRBJ1-2; tentative D call: TRBD1 (5 bases). This CDR3 spans 12 amino acids. The V gene's germline CDR1 is LNHDA and CDR2 SQIVND (reference sequence). V lost 9 bases to trimming and J lost 6 bases, with 14 bases between them. This CDR3 reads CASRVGVNGYTF. CDR3 coding DNA: TGTGCCAGCAGGGTTGGGGTTAATGGCTACACCTTC.

This clonotype was counted many times. A much more abundant neighbour one base away suggests this may be a read error. V is TRBV10-3 and J is TRBJ2-7; TRBD1 matches 8 bases. The CDR3 loop spans 15 amino acids. V was pared by 5 bases and J by 7 bases, with 13 bases of the junction left unmatched. CDR1 and CDR2 from the germline V gene are ENHRY and SYGVKD. The CDR3 sequence is CAISPPQGATHEQYF. As DNA, the CDR3 is TGTGCCATCAGTCCCCCCCAGGGGGCTACCCATGAGCAGTACTTC.